Described below is a single T cell receptor (beta chain) sequence and its context. This sample is part of a study of blood T cell repertoires in COVID-19. J was trimmed by 13 bases and V by 8 bases; bases with no gene match: 13. The CDR3 is 13 residues long. Germline values: CDR1 GTSNPN, CDR2 SVGIG (reference sequence). This table comes from immunoSEQ multiplex PCR, and its TCRdb copy is limited to in-frame clones, with some not included. The sample has roughly 220,000 clones; roughly 81% are singletons. The source is a man aged 45-60 years who had recovered from COVID-19. This sequence joins TRBV30 and TRBJ1-6; 8 bases are a match to TRBD1. Sequencing was carried out using peripheral blood. DNA of the CDR3: TGTGCCGAAGGGGGGACAGGTAGAGGGCCCCTCCACTTT. Translation gives CAEGGTGRGPLHF.